This T cell receptor (beta chain) was captured by sequencing in a study of blood T cell repertoires in COVID-19. Study-wide context: Sample material is recorded as cDNA or gDNA derived from T cells, B-cell-depleted T cells, or PBMCs.

In the source study's methods: Reference gene primers were amplified, and this amplification served to estimate nucleated cell counts. Here immunoSEQ multiplex PCR was the method, and the copy in TCRdb shows in-frame clones only, minus some. That table supplies the V and J calls and clone size; D and trimming were determined from the DNA. The table records about 40,000 clones, around 84% of them present only once. Germline V gene sequence: CDR1 LGHDT, CDR2 YNNKEL (reference sequence). This CDR3 is built from 17 residues. J lost 3 bases, V lost 4 bases, and 7 bases had no gene match. The chain links TRBV3-1 (or the pseudogene TRBV3-2) to TRBJ2-5, with TRBD2 identical over 14 bases. The clonotype was recovered from a human donor in a cohort sampled during active COVID-19. Specimen: peripheral blood. CDR3 loop: CASSPHRLAGGKETQYF. CDR3 DNA: TGTGCCAGCAGCCCTCACCGACTAGCGGGGGGGAAAGAGACCCAGTACTTC.